This T cell receptor beta chain was identified in a study of glioma-infiltrating T cells. Whole-study results and caveats: Gliomas, especially low-grade, showed above-expected tissue-blood divergence; non-neoplastic patients showed below.

The iRepertoire nested amplicon-rescue multiplex PCR amplified TCR alpha and beta CDR3s from RNA. For one-step reverse transcription and amplification, about 90-450 ng of tissue mRNA or PBMC total RNA was used. TCRdb reanalysed the multiplex PCR reads using MiXCR and keeps one entry per CDR3 protein. The sample has 40,000 or so distinct CDR3 sequences, around 24% seen once. V was clipped by 4 bases and J by 4 bases; unmatched bases: 13. Germline CDR1 reads DFQATT; CDR2 reads SNEGSKA (reference sequence). The CDR3 spans 16 residues. This clonotype was recorded many times. The antigen is undetermined. Sequencing used glioma tissue, nonneoplastic brain tissue, or PBMCs (not recorded which). The chain carries TRBV20-1 and TRBJ2-1; the match to TRBD2 covers 7 bases. The sequence was collected from a human donor with low-grade glioma or glioblastoma, undergoing nonglioma brain surgery, or in good health (not recorded which). The CDR3 DNA follows: TGCAGTGCTAACTCCCGGACTCGCGGGGGATACAATGAGCAGTTCTTC. It yields the protein CSANSRTRGGYNEQFF.